Following are 26 T cell receptor beta chains from one sample sequenced in a study of T cell changes during pregnancy in multiple sclerosis (dated by TCRdb to the late 2010s). The library relied on the immunoSEQ multiplex PCR assay. The source is immuneACCESS, and TCRdb retained only in-frame sequences with V and J called. Part of the clones is not carried over; for the studies checked, unresolved V genes explain less than half of this, and the remainder is unexplained. This sample lists about 46,000 clones; more than 85% were detected once. The ten most abundant clones make up approximately 9% of the sample. The source was CD8+ T cells from peripheral blood mononuclear cells, collected after pregnancy. The source is a female donor with multiple sclerosis, enrolled in a pregnancy study.

This clone was observed once. J is TRBJ2-1 and V is TRBV9, with TRBD2 matching 9 bases. Trimming removed 0 bases from V and 8 bases from J; junction bases left unmatched: 6. Looked up from germline, CDR1 is SGDLS and CDR2 is YYNGEE. The length of the CDR3 is 15 residues. The CDR3 DNA follows: TGTGCCAGCAGCGTAGGGGCGGGGGGGTTATATGAGCAGTTCTTC. Translating gives CASSVGAGGLYEQFF.

The J gene is TRBJ2-1, the V gene TRBV5-6, with TRBD2 matching over 13 bases. Germline V gene data show CDR1 as SGHDT and CDR2 as YYEEEE. J lost 8 bases, V lost 0 bases, and 5 bases had no gene match. CDR3 length: 16 amino acids. The CDR3 spells CASSLGLAGGIDEQFF. The DNA for the CDR3 is TGTGCCAGCAGCTTGGGACTAGCGGGAGGAATAGATGAGCAGTTCTTC.

This chain connects TRBV29-1 to TRBJ2-1; possible D gene TRBD2, 5 bases. The length of the CDR3 is 11 residues. The V end was cut by 5 bases, the J end by 8 bases, with 10 bases between. Germline CDR1 reads SQVTM; CDR2 reads ANQGSEA. CDR3: CSVPSGDEQFF. CDR3 coding DNA: TGCAGCGTTCCATCCGGGGATGAGCAGTTCTTC.

A note on this clone: Compared with germline, one end of the junction differs, possibly owing to a read error. The sample contains more than one DNA sequence encoding this CDR3. The rearrangement uses TRBV4-3 and TRBJ1-1, with a weak D call TRBD1 (5 bases). The CDR3 length is 14 residues. CDR1 is LGHNA, CDR2 YSLEER, per germline. The CDR3 loop reads CASSPTRQYTEAFF. The CDR3 coding sequence is TGCGCCAGCAGCCCGACCCGACAGTATACTGAAGCCTTCTTT.

V is TRBV4-2 and J is TRBJ1-2, with D perhaps TRBD1 (5 bases). Between the trimmed V and J ends, which lost 0 bases and 4 bases, there was a span of 18 bases. CDR3 length equals 17 residues. Germline CDR1 is LGHNA and CDR2 is YNFKEQ. The chain's CDR3 is CASSQDRQAGLFYGYTF. The CDR3 DNA follows: TGTGCCAGCAGCCAAGATCGTCAAGCAGGGCTTTTCTATGGCTACACCTTC.

V gene TRBV7-6 combines with J gene TRBJ1-2; D gene unclear. The CDR3 sequence is 15 residues long. Looked up from germline, CDR1 is SGHVS and CDR2 is FNYEAQ. V lost 5 bases to trimming and J lost 8 bases, with 21 bases between them. The CDR3, as DNA: TGTGCCAGCAGCGCCGACACCGGCGGGGTTAGCGGCTACACCTTC. This translates into CASSADTGGVSGYTF.

This chain connects TRBV19 to TRBJ2-7; the D gene is possibly TRBD1 (5 bases). The CDR3 runs to 15 residues. With 2 bases removed from V and 3 bases from J, the gap between germline ends came to 14 bases. Germline lookup yields CDR1 LNHDA and CDR2 SQIVND (reference sequence). DNA of the CDR3: TGTGCCAGTAGTATATTTTTACAGGCGTTCTACGAGCAGTACTTC. This sequence encodes CASSIFLQAFYEQYF.

The chain employs TRBV5-4 and TRBJ2-3; TRBD2 aligns across 9 bases. Germline V gene lookup returns CDR1 SGHNT and CDR2 YYREEE (reference sequence). The V and J ends lost 3 bases and 3 bases, in that order; junction bases with no gene match: 5. The CDR3 extends over 15 amino acids. CDR3 protein: CASSYSGRKTDTQYF. The DNA of the CDR3 is TGTGCCAGCAGCTATAGCGGGAGAAAGACAGATACGCAGTATTTT.

The chain couples TRBV6-1 to TRBJ1-5, with D uncertain. Germline V gene data show CDR1 as MNHNS and CDR2 as SASEGT. Trimming removed 1 base from V and 1 base from J, with 8 bases in between. The CDR3 runs 15 residues. CDR3 protein: CASSEGSGSNQPQHF. The CDR3 nucleotides read TGTGCCAGCAGTGAAGGTTCGGGGAGCAATCAGCCCCAGCATTTT.

This clone showed up just once. The rearrangement links TRBV7-7 to TRBJ2-1; D gene ambiguous. In germline, CDR1 is SSHAT, CDR2 FNYEAQ (reference sequence). The CDR3 length is 11 residues. Trimming pared 4 bases from V and 6 bases from J, leaving 4 bases between. CDR3: CASSSGNEQFF. The CDR3 DNA reads as TGTGCCAGCAGCTCAGGCAATGAGCAGTTCTTC.

The gene calls are TRBV28 and TRBJ2-1; D unresolved. Trimming stripped 7 bases from V and 6 bases from J, with 10 bases between. CDR1 and CDR2 from the germline V gene are MDHEN and SYDVKM. The CDR3 runs 12 residues. This CDR3 reads CASKNIANEQFF. For the CDR3, the DNA is TGTGCCAGCAAGAACATAGCCAATGAGCAGTTCTTC.

Only a few counts were recorded for this clone. The gene calls are TRBV7-2 and TRBJ2-1; tentatively, D is TRBD2 (5 bases). This CDR3 has 16 amino acids. Deletions cut 5 bases from V and 0 bases from J, with 14 bases between. The germline V gene encodes CDR1 SGHTA and CDR2 FQGNSA. The CDR3 region is CASSPEGRSSYNEQFF. CDR3 nucleotide sequence: TGTGCCAGCAGCCCCGAGGGCAGGAGCTCCTACAATGAGCAGTTCTTC.

The chain is built from TRBV21-1 and TRBJ2-5; TRBD2 is taken as the D call from the table, unchecked against the DNA. TRBV21-1 is designated a pseudogene. The CDR3 extends over 16 amino acids. The DNA of the CDR3 is TGTGCCAGCAGCAAATGGAGTTTATTCGACCGGGAGACCCAGTACTTC. Translated, it gives CASSKWSLFDRETQYF.

The V call is TRBV14, the J call TRBJ2-7; TRBD1 agrees at 9 bases. CDR1 is SGHDN and CDR2 is FVKESK in the germline V gene. V shed 0 bases and J 3 bases; nucleotides not matched to a gene: 3. CDR3 length equals 15 residues. CDR3 DNA sequence: TGTGCCAGCAGCCAAGAGGGGGACAGGGTCTACGAGCAGTACTTC. This sequence encodes CASSQEGDRVYEQYF.

The chain carries TRBV2 and TRBJ1-6; tentative D call: TRBD1 (6 bases). V was shortened by 6 bases and J by 0 bases, with 18 bases between the two germline ends. The CDR3 covers 18 residues. CDR1 and CDR2 (germline): SNHLY, FYNNEI. The CDR3 DNA follows: TGTGCCAGCAGGGGATCCCACAGGGTGAGCTCCTATAATTCACCCCTCCACTTT. Its protein product is CASRGSHRVSSYNSPLHF.

The rearrangement uses TRBV7-8 and TRBJ1-1; a possible D gene is TRBD1 (6 bases). The germline V and J ends were trimmed by 0 bases and 7 bases, with 9 bases remaining between them. The germline gives CDR1 SGHVS, CDR2 FQNEAQ. The CDR3 has 13 amino acids. The DNA for the CDR3 is TGTGCCAGCAGCTTAGCGGACAGAAATGAAGCTTTCTTT. This sequence encodes CASSLADRNEAFF.

V gene TRBV2 combines with J gene TRBJ1-2; possibly TRBD1 for D (6 bases). Between the trimmed V and J ends, which lost 0 bases and 1 base, there was a span of 12 bases. CDR1 and CDR2 from the germline V gene are SNHLY and FYNNEI. The CDR3 sequence is 16 residues long. CDR3 in DNA: TGTGCCAGCAGTGAAGCGTGGGCAGGGGATAACTATGGCTACACCTTC. It yields the protein CASSEAWAGDNYGYTF.

V and J are TRBV5-1 and TRBJ2-7; TRBD1 aligns across 7 bases. The junction had 11 bases not matched to a gene; V was cut back by 1 base and J by 4 bases. This CDR3 contains 16 residues. Germline V CDR1 and CDR2: SGHRS, YFSETQ. The CDR3 loop reads CASSLSRQGFKYEQYF. The CDR3 nucleotides read TGCGCCAGCAGCTTGTCGAGACAGGGTTTTAAATACGAGCAGTACTTC.

The chain joins TRBV7-9 to TRBJ1-2, with D hard to call. The ends were cut back, 3 bases at V and 4 bases at J, with 12 bases in the middle. The CDR3 is 14 amino acids. CDR1 SEHNR and CDR2 FQNEAQ come from the germline V gene (reference sequence). The CDR3 loop is CASSLSDGRYGYTF. The CDR3, as DNA: TGTGCCAGCAGCTTGAGCGATGGTCGCTATGGCTACACCTTC.

The rearrangement links TRBV7-9 to TRBJ2-5, with 8 bases aligning to TRBD1. The CDR3 runs 13 residues. Trimming cost V 5 bases and J 4 bases; bases outside gene matches: 3. In germline, CDR1 is SEHNR, CDR2 FQNEAQ (reference sequence). The CDR3 sequence is CASSLGQGETQYF. The CDR3 bases are TGTGCCAGCAGCCTCGGACAGGGAGAGACCCAGTACTTC.

The rearrangement uses TRBV7-9 and TRBJ2-5; a weak D match, TRBD2 (5 bases). The germline V gene has CDR1 SEHNR and CDR2 FQNEAQ (reference sequence). This CDR3 comprises 14 residues. The V gene lost 8 bases and the J gene lost 7 bases, with 20 bases spanning the gap. The CDR3 DNA reads as TGTGCCAGCGGTTCGACCATCACGGCGGGGACCCAGTACTTC. It specifies CASGSTITAGTQYF.

This sequence joins TRBV7-6 and TRBJ1-3, with D hard to call. The V gene's germline CDR1 is SGHVS and CDR2 FNYEAQ. The CDR3 is 15 amino acids. Deletions cut 8 bases from V and 0 bases from J, with 14 bases between. CDR3 coding DNA: TGTGCCAGCCAAGCGGACGCGAGCTCTGGAAACACCATATATTTT. As protein: CASQADASSGNTIYF.

This chain links TRBV4-1 with TRBJ2-7, with D maybe TRBD1 (5 bases). CDR3 length equals 15 residues. The germline gives CDR1 MGHRA, CDR2 YSYEKL. The V end lost 0 bases, the J end lost 3 bases, and 12 bases lay between the germline ends. The CDR3 reads CASSQDGAGYYEQYF. The DNA for the CDR3 is TGCGCCAGCAGCCAAGATGGGGCAGGGTACTACGAGCAGTACTTC.

The chain uses TRBV4-1 and TRBJ2-1; a weak D match, TRBD2 (5 bases). V was trimmed by 3 bases and J by 8 bases, leaving 20 bases between them. The germline gives CDR1 MGHRA, CDR2 YSYEKL. CDR3 length equals 16 residues. CDR3 sequence reads: CASSHRLEGAVYEQFF. In nucleotides, the CDR3 is TGCGCCAGCAGCCATCGCCTAGAAGGAGCGGTCTATGAGCAGTTCTTC.

The chain has TRBV6-1 and TRBJ2-1; D is perhaps TRBD2 (8 bases). CDR1 and CDR2 (germline): MNHNS, SASEGT. Trimming took 1 base from V and 4 from J, leaving 17 bases between them. The CDR3 consists of 17 residues. The CDR3: CASSEGDRIAGYNEQFF. The CDR3 region has the DNA TGTGCCAGCAGTGAAGGGGACAGAATAGCGGGGTACAATGAGCAGTTCTTC.

By proportion, this clone is medium-sized. The chain links TRBV19 to TRBJ2-2; D ambiguous. This CDR3 spans 14 amino acids. Germline loops: CDR1 LNHDA, CDR2 SQIVND (reference sequence). Trimming stripped 6 bases from V and 0 bases from J, with 8 bases between. The CDR3 protein is CASRENANTGELFF. The CDR3 coding sequence is TGTGCCAGTAGAGAGAACGCGAACACCGGGGAGCTGTTTTTT.